This TCR beta chain came from a study of PD-L1 blockade in urothelial cancer. Turning to the study itself: Previous chemotherapy exposure amounted to 0 to 3 regimens for patients.

This table comes from immunoSEQ multiplex PCR, and its TCRdb copy is limited to in-frame clones, with some not included. The data contain under 100,000 clones, roughly 87% of them singletons. The CDR3 is 20 amino acids. Germline lookup yields CDR1 LGHNA and CDR2 YNFKEQ. J gave up 0 bases and V 2 bases, and 13 bases lay outside the gene matches. Pretreatment and on-treatment blood mononuclear cell samples were taken, totaling between 1 and 8 time points per patient. The rearrangement joins TRBV4-2 to TRBJ2-4, with TRBD2 identical over 10 bases. The clonotype was recovered from a man in his 70s with urothelial cancer. Specimen: PBMCs, collected around atezolizumab (anti-PD-L1) treatment. The CDR3 DNA reads as TGTGCCAGCAGCCAACTGACTAGCGGGCCTTCCGGGGGAGCCAAAAACATTCAGTACTTC. Amino acids: CASSQLTSGPSGGAKNIQYF.